The 12 T cell receptor beta chains presented below share a single source sample, sequenced in a study of identical twins. Using its own MiXCR run on the 5' RACE reads, TCRdb lists one record per CDR3 protein. The data hold about 690,000 distinct CDR3 sequences, with over 5% observed a single time. Sequenced: naive T cells sorted from blood. The receptors come from a man between 18 and 35 years old in good health.

The sample holds a few counts of this clonotype. V and J are TRBV5-1 and TRBJ1-4; 7 bases match TRBD1. Trimming removed 4 bases from V and 0 bases from J; junction bases left unmatched: 3. The CDR3 has 15 residues. CDR1 SGHRS and CDR2 YFSETQ come from the germline V gene. The chain's CDR3 is CASSVTGATNEKLFF. CDR3 nucleotide sequence: TGCGCCAGCAGCGTTACAGGGGCAACTAATGAAAAACTGTTTTTT.

This clonotype was detected many times. This rearrangement joins TRBV12-3 or TRBV12-4 to TRBJ2-1, with D perhaps assigned TRBD1 or TRBD2 (7 bases each). Between the trimmed V and J ends, which lost 8 bases and 5 bases, there was a span of 19 bases. This CDR3 comprises 15 residues. This CDR3 reads CASFLRGGLNNEQFF. CDR3 DNA sequence: TGTGCCAGCTTCCTCAGGGGGGGCTTGAACAATGAGCAGTTCTTC.

This clonotype occurred many times. The junction shows a germline mismatch at one end, possibly a read error. The V gene is TRBV7-2, the J gene TRBJ2-1, with D perhaps matching TRBD1 (6 bases). CDR3 length: 14 amino acids. Germline values: CDR1 SGHTA, CDR2 FQGNSA. CDR3 DNA: TGTGCCAGCAGCACCCGACAGGACCGGGCCCTCCTTGCCTTC. It codes for CASSTRQDRALLAF.

This chain connects TRBV5-1 to TRBJ1-1; D is possibly TRBD1 (5 bases). Germline CDR1 SGHRS, CDR2 YFSETQ. V lost 1 base and J 12 bases, leaving 16 bases between the germline ends. The CDR3 totals 13 residues. Here the CDR3 reads CASSLKDTERSFF. CDR3 nucleotide sequence: TGCGCCAGCAGCTTGAAGGACACAGAGAGGTCTTTCTTT. Variable domain in full (rest from reference TRBV5-1 and TRBJ1-1): KAGVTQTPRYLIKTRGQQVTLSCSPISGHRSVSWYQQTPGQGLQFLFEYFSETQRNKGNFPGRFSGRQFSNSRSEMNVSTLELGDSALYLCASSLKDTERSFFGQGTRLTVV.

This clonotype was seen ten or more times. The chain is built from TRBV12-3 or TRBV12-4 and TRBJ1-1, with D perhaps TRBD1 (5 bases). Trimming took 10 bases from V and 0 from J, leaving 12 bases between them. The CDR3 totals 13 residues. CDR3 nucleotide sequence: TGTGCCACAAAGGGACGGATGAACACTGAAGCTTTCTTT. Translating it yields CATKGRMNTEAFF.

This clonotype has a count of ten or more. The chain is built from TRBV12-3 or TRBV12-4 and TRBJ2-2, with 12 bases aligning to TRBD2. J gave up 5 bases and V 6 bases, and 7 bases lay outside the gene matches. CDR3 length: 16 amino acids. The DNA of the CDR3 is TGTGCCAGCAGCCAGACTAGCGGGAGACGGACCGGGGAGCTGTTTTTT. It codes for CASSQTSGRRTGELFF.

The J gene is TRBJ2-7, the V gene TRBV9; a weak D match, TRBD2 (5 bases). Germline CDR1 is SGDLS and CDR2 is YYNGEE. Trimming removed 3 bases at V and 7 bases at J, with 17 bases between. CDR3 length equals 14 residues. The CDR3 DNA follows: TGTGCCAGCAGCGCCGAGGGAGATTTTATGGAGCAGTACTTC. This encodes CASSAEGDFMEQYF.

This clonotype was seen a handful of times. This chain uses TRBV27 with TRBJ2-7, with D perhaps TRBD1 (5 bases). Germline CDR1 reads MNHEY; CDR2 reads SMNVEV (reference sequence). The CDR3 sequence is 14 residues long. Between the trimmed V and J ends, which lost 10 bases and 2 bases, there was a span of 18 bases. The CDR3 loop is CATRPLDSTYEQYF. The CDR3 DNA reads TGTGCCACTAGACCTCTCGACAGTACCTACGAGCAGTACTTC.

This clonotype was observed many times. The V and J genes are TRBV9 and TRBJ2-5; 9 nucleotides align to TRBD1. Germline CDR1 is SGDLS and CDR2 is YYNGEE. The J segment lost 1 base and the V segment lost 4 bases, leaving 8 bases of the junction unmatched. This CDR3 is 16 amino acids long. CDR3 in DNA: TGTGCCAGCAGCCTTACCGGGACAGGGACCCAAGAGACCCAGTACTTC. Protein product: CASSLTGTGTQETQYF.

This clonotype was counted ten times or more. CDR3: CASSFGNQETQYF. CDR3 bases: TGTGCCAGCAGTTTTGGGAATCAAGAGACCCAGTACTTC. The chain uses TRBV12-3 or TRBV12-4 and TRBJ2-5, with unresolved D. V was pared by 3 bases and J by 2 bases, with 7 bases between. The CDR3 has 13 residues.

This clonotype was picked up many times. The chain couples TRBV7-9 to TRBJ1-2; D is uncertain. CDR3 length: 12 amino acids. V shed 5 bases and J shed 0 bases, with 4 bases lying between them. CDR1 is SEHNR and CDR2 is FQNEAQ in the germline V gene (reference sequence). The CDR3 sequence: CASSRTNYGYTF. As DNA, the CDR3 is TGTGCCAGCAGCCGAACTAACTATGGCTACACCTTC.

This clonotype has a handful of counts. This chain links TRBV12-3 or TRBV12-4 with TRBJ2-7, with 14 bases that match TRBD2. J was trimmed by 1 base and V by 6 bases; bases with no gene match: 11. This CDR3 comprises 18 residues. The DNA of the CDR3 is TGTGCCAGCAGCCCTAGGGGGACTAGCGGGAGACTATCCTACGAGCAGTACTTC. Amino acid sequence: CASSPRGTSGRLSYEQYF.